The T cell receptor beta chain described here comes from a study of T cells in Graves' hyperthyroidism and ophthalmopathy. This clonotype was observed a handful of times. Its antigen is still unknown. TCR beta CDR3 regions were amplified from RNA transcripts. HTBI primers were employed in a first-round RT-PCR of the TCR CDR3. From the multiplex PCR reads, TCRdb called clonotypes with MiXCR, one entry per CDR3 protein. The data hold more than 500,000 distinct CDR3 sequences, with 40% to 50% observed a single time. Whole-study findings and limits: A model of 13 V-J pairs discriminated ophthalmopathy from stable hyperthyroidism. The model forecast ophthalmopathy, anticipating it by a median about six months before onset.

Every diagnosis used clinical symptoms, serum thyroxine and TRAb, thyroid ultrasound and orbital computed tomography. The sample comprised peripheral blood or thyroid tissue (not recorded which). This sequence was found in an adult woman with Graves' disease, either hyperthyroidism or ophthalmopathy (not recorded which).

The DNA for the CDR3 is TGTGCCAGCAGTGAGCCCGGGGGGGTTGAGACCCAGTACTTC. It translates to CASSEPGGVETQYF. The rearrangement joins TRBV25-1 to TRBJ2-5; 8 bases map to TRBD2. The V gene end was trimmed by 3 bases and the J gene end by 5 bases; junction bases not matched to a gene: 5. The CDR3 totals 14 residues. The germline gives CDR1 MGHDK, CDR2 SYGVNS. Variable domain in full (rest from reference TRBV25-1 and TRBJ2-5): EADIYQTPRYLVIGTGKKITLECSQTMGHDKMYWYQQDPGMELHLIHYSYGVNSTEKGDLSSESTVSRIRTEHFPLTLESARPSHTSQYLCASSEPGGVETQYFGPGTRLLVL.